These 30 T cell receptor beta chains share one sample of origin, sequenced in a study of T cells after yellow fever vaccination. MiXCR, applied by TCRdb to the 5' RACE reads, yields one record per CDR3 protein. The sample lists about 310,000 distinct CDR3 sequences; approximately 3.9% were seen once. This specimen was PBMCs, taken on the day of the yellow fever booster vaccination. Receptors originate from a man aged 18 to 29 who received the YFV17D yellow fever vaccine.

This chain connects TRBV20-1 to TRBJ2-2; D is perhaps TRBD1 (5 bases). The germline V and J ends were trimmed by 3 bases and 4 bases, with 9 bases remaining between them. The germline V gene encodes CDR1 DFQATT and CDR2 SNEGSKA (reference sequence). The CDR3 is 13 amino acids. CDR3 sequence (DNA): TGCAGTGCTAGCAGGGTCCGCACCGGGGAGCTGTTTTTT. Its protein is CSASRVRTGELFF.

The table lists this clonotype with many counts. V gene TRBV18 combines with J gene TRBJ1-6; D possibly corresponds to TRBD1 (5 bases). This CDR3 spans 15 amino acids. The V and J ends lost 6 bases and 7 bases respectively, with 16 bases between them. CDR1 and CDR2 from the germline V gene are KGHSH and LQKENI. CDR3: CASSLSVGENSPLHF. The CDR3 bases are TGTGCCAGCTCTCTAAGCGTGGGGGAAAATTCACCCCTCCACTTT.

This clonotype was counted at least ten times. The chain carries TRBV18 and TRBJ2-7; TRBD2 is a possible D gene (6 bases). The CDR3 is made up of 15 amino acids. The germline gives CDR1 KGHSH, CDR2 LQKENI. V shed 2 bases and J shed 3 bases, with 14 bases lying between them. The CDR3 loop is CASSPAEGRYYEQYV. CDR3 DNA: TGTGCCAGCTCACCAGCGGAGGGGCGTTACTACGAGCAGTACGTC.

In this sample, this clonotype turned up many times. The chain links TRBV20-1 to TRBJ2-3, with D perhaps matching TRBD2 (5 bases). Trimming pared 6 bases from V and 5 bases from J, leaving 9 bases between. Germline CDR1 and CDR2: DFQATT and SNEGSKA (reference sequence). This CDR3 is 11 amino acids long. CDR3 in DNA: TGCAGTGCCAGACTACTAGATACGCAGTATTTT. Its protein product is CSARLLDTQYF.

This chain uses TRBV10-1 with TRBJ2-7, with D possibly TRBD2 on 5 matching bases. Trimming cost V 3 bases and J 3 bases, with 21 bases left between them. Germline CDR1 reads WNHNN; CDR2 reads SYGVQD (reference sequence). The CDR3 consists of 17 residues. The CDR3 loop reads CASSDDPGSETFYEQYF. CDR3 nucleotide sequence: TGCGCCAGCAGTGATGATCCGGGGAGCGAAACGTTCTACGAGCAGTACTTC.

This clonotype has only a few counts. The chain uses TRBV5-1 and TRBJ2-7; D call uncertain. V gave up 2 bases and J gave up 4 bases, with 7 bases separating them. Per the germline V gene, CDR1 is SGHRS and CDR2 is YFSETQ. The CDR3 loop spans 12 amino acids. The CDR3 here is CASSFLDYEQYF. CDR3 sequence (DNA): TGCGCCAGCAGCTTTTTGGATTACGAGCAGTACTTC.

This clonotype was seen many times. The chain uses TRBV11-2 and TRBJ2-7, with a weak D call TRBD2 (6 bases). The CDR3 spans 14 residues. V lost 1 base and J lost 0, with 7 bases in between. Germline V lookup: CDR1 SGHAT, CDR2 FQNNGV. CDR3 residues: CASSLAGDSYEQYV. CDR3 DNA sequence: TGTGCCAGCAGCTTAGCGGGGGACTCCTACGAGCAGTACGTC.

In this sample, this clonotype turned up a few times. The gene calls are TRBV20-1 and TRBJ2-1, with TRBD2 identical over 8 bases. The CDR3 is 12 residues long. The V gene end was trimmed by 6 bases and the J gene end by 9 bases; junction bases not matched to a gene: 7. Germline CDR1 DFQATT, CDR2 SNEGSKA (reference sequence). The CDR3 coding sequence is TGCAGTGCAACGGGACTAGGTAGTGAGCAGTTCTTC. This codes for CSATGLGSEQFF.

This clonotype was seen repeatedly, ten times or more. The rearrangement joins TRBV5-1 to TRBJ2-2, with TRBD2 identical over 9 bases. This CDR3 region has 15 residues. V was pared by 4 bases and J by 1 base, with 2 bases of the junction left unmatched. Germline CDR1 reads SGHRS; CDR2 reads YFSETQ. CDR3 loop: CASSLLAGNTGELFF. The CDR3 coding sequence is TGCGCCAGCAGCCTACTAGCGGGGAACACCGGGGAGCTGTTTTTT.

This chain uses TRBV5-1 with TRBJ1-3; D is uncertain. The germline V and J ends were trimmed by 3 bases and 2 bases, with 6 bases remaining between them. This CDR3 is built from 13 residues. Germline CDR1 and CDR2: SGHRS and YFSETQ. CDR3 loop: CASSWATGNTIYF. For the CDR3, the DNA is TGCGCCAGCAGCTGGGCAACTGGAAACACCATATATTTT.

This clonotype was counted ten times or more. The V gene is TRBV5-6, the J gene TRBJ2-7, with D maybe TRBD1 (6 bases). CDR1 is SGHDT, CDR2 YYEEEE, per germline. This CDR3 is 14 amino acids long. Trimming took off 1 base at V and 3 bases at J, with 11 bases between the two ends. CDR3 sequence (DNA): TGTGCCAGCAGCTTGATGGGACAAAACTACGAGCAGTACGTC. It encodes CASSLMGQNYEQYV.

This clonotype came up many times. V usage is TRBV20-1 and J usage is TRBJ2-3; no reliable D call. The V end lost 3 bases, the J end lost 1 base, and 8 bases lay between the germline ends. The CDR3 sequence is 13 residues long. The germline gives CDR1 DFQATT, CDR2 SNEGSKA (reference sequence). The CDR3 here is CSASPDGTDTQYF. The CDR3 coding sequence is TGCAGTGCTAGTCCGGACGGCACAGATACGCAGTATTTT.

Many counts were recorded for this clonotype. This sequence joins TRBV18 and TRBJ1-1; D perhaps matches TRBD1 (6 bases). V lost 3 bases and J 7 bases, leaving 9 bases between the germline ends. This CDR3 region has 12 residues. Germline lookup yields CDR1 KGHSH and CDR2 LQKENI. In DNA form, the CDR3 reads TGTGCCAGCTCACCGGGAGGGGGTGAAGCTTTCTTT. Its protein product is CASSPGGGEAFF.

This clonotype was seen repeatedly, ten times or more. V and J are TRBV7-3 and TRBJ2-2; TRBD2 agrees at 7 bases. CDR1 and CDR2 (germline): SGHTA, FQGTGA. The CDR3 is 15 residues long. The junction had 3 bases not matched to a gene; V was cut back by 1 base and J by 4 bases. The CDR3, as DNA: TGTGCCAGCAGCTTAAGCGGGGGTGGCACCGGGGAGCTGTTTTTT. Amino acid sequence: CASSLSGGGTGELFF.

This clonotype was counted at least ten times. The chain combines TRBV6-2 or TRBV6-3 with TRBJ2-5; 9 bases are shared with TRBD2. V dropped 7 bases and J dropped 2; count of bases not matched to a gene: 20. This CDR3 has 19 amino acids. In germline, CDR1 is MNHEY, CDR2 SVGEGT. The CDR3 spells CASTRLGLAGLTRQETQYF. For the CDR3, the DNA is TGTGCCAGCACCCGCCTGGGGCTAGCGGGGTTGACACGACAAGAGACCCAGTACTTC.

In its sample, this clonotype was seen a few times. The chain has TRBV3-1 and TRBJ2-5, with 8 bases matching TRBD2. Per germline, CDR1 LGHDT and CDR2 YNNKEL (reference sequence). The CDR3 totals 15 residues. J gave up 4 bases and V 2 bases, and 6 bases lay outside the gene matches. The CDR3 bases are TGTGCCAGCAGCCAAACCGGGGGGGCAGGAGAGACCCAGTACTTC. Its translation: CASSQTGGAGETQYF.

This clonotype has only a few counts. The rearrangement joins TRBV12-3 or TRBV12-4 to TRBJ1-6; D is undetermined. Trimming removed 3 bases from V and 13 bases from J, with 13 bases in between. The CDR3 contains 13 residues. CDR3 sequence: CASSFLPGSPLHF. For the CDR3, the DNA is TGTGCCAGCAGTTTCCTTCCCGGCTCGCCCCTCCACTTT.

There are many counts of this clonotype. CDR3: CASSHQPTQGANQPQHF. CDR3 coding DNA: TGCGCCAGCAGCCATCAACCGACGCAGGGGGCTAATCAGCCCCAGCATTTT. The genes are TRBV4-1 and TRBJ1-5; 8 nucleotides agree with TRBD1. CDR1 is MGHRA, CDR2 YSYEKL, per germline. V was clipped by 3 bases and J by 4 bases; unmatched bases: 11. The CDR3 loop spans 17 amino acids.

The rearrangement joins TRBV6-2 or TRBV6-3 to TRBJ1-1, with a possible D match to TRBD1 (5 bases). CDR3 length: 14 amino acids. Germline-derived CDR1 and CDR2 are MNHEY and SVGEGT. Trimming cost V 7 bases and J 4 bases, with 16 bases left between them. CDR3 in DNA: TGTGCCAGCACTCCGGTTCCAGGGACCACTGAAGCTTTCTTT. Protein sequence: CASTPVPGTTEAFF.

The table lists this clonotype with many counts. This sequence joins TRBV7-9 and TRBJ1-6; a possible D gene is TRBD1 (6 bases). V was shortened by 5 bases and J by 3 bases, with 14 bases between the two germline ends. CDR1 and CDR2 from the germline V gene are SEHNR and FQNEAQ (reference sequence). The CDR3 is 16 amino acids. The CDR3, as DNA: TGTGCCAGCAGCAGAAGGGGGGGATACTATAATTCACCCCTCCACTTT. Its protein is CASSRRGGYYNSPLHF.

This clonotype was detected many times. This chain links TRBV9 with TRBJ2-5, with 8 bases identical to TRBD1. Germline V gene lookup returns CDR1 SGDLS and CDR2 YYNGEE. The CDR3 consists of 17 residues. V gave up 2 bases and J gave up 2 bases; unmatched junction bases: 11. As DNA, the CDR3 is TGTGCCAGCAGCGTCGGTGTGGCAGGGGGCCTTCAAGAGACCCAGTACTTC. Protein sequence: CASSVGVAGGLQETQYF.

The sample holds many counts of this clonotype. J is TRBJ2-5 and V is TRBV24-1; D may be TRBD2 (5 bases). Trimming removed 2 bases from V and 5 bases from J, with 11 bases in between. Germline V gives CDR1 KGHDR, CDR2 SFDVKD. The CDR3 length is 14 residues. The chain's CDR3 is CATSDSSAAETQYF. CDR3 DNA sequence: TGTGCCACCAGTGATTCCTCAGCGGCGGAGACCCAGTACTTC.

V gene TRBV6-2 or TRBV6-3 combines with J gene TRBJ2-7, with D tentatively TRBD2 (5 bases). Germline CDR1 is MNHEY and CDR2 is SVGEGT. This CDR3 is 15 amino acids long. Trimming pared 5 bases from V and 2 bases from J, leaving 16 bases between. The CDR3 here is CASSDLSTGAYEQYF. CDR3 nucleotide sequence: TGTGCCAGCAGTGACCTTAGCACCGGGGCCTACGAGCAGTACTTC.

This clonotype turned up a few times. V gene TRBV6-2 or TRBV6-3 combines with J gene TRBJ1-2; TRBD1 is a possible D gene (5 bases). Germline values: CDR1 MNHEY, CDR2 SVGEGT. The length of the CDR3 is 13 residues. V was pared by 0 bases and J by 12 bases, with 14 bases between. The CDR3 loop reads CASSYSFGTANTF. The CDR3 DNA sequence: TGTGCCAGCAGTTACTCGTTCGGGACCGCGAACACCTTC.

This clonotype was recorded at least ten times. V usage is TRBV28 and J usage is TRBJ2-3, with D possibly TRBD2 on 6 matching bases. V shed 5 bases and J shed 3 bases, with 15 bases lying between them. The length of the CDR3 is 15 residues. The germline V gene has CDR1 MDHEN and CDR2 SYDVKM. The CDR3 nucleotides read TGTGCCAGCAGTGTAGGAGGGATTGGGACAGATACGCAGTATTTT. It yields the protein CASSVGGIGTDTQYF.

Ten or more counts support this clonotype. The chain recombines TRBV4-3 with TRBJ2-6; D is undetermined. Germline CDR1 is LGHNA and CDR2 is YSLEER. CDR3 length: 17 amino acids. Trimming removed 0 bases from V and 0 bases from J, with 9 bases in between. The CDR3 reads CASSQELFNSGANVLTF. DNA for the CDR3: TGCGCCAGCAGCCAAGAGCTTTTCAACTCTGGGGCCAACGTCCTGACTTTC.

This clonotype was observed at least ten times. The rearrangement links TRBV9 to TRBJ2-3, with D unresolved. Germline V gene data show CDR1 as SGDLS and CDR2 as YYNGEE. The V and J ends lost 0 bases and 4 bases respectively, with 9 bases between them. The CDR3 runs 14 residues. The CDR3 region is CASSVGPAADTQYF. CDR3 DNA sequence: TGTGCCAGCAGCGTAGGTCCGGCGGCAGATACGCAGTATTTT.

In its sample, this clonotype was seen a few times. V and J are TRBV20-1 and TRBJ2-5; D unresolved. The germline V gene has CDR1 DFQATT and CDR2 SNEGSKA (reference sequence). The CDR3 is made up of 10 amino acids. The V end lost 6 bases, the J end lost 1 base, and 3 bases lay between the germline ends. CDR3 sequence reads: CSAVQETQYF. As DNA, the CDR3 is TGCAGTGCCGTCCAAGAGACCCAGTACTTC.

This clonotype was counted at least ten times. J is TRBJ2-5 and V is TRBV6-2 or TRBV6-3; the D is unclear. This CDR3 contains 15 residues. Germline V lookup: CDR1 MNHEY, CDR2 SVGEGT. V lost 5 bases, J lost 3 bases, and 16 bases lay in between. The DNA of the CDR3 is TGTGCCAGCAGTGCAAGATACTTATTGGAAGAGACCCAGTACTTC. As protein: CASSARYLLEETQYF.

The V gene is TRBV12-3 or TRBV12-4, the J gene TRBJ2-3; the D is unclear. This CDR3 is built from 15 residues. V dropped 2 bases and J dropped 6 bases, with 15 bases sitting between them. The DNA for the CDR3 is TGTGCCAGCAGTTTAATCAGGCAGAAAGGGGATACGCAGTATTTT. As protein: CASSLIRQKGDTQYF.